This T cell receptor beta chain was obtained from a study of blood T cells in healthy people across ages (dated by TCRdb to between 2014 and 2016). For the study in its entirety: In model experiments, template switching captured roughly one uniquely barcoded TCR beta cDNA molecule for every two T cells. Age-related changes in TCR beta repertoire diversity were measured in the study by deep sequencing normalized with unique cDNA molecular identifiers. For two donors (one aged 18 to 29 and one aged 80 or older), the study analyzed two additional independent replicas of 1 million unique cDNA reads from the same blood draw. The donors were split into four age groups: young (average around 17 years), middle-aged (more than 35), aged (about 56) and long-lived (roughly 88). The investigation overall reported the following: As age increased, observed TCR beta diversity per million T cells dropped in a roughly linear way, and a significant reduction was already evident by age 40. Bulk unsorted PBMC profiling prevented conclusive comparison of naive and antigen-experienced compartments. The long-lived group showed more naive CD4+ T cells, fewer expanded clones and increased TCR diversity than the aged group, suggesting age selection. Because the CMV infection status of the donors was unknown, age-related changes in expanded clonotypes may potentially have been confounded. There was a strong correlation between observed TCR beta diversity and the percentage of naive T cells measured by flow cytometry. Total diversity estimates from one million sequenced T cells were considered lower bounds and underestimates.

The library was prepared using 5' RACE. The listed sequencing device is Illumina HiSeq 2500. A second PCR of about 6 to 12 cycles was run with a J-beta primer mix and a sample-barcoded 5' primer. A unique molecular identifier was introduced onto each TCR beta cDNA molecule by a template-switch 5' adaptor carrying 12 random nucleotides. At least 2.5 million CDR3-containing paired-end reads were obtained from each sample. First-strand cDNA was synthesized from all RNA with the Mint cDNA synthesis kit, primed by a TRBC-specific oligonucleotide. After uracil-DNA glycosylase treatment, a first 18-cycle PCR used universal primers M1SS and BC2_uni_R on all cDNA. The authors' pipeline ran thus. Each sample was normalized by randomly selecting 1 million high-quality reads, each carrying a distinct molecular identifier. Instead of being binned into consensus sequences, reads that shared molecular identifiers were thrown out. CDR3 identification, clonotype clustering and error correction used MiTCR with a Q25 quality threshold and the strictest error-elimination algorithm. Lower-bound total TCR beta diversity was estimated with a nonparametric unseen species model using Euler transformation. The public reads were quality trimmed at Q25 with fastp and then assembled into clones with MiXCR by TCRdb, keeping productive beta chains. All rows with the same CDR3 protein become a single entry with the most common DNA and genes. These V and J calls are TCRdb output, not the study's own analysis. For this sample there are approximately 780,000 distinct CDR3 sequences; around 24% appear just once. The ten largest clones represent around 3% of the sample.

Details on this clonotype: The target of this receptor is not known. Base qualities are not recorded, but no much larger clone differs from it by a single base.

The V end loses 2 bases and the J end loses 0 bases, and a stretch of 16 bases separates them. The CDR3 contains 18 residues, cysteine and phenylalanine counted. Only the CDR3 DNA is retained, 54 bases long and in frame from the first base. Taken from the germline V gene, the CDR1 and CDR2 loops are SGHTA and FQGTGA. Systemically healthy Caucasian individuals from Russia, some 40 in total and aged 6 to 90 years, were included as donors. Roughly 9 milliliters of peripheral blood were drawn from each donor into EDTA-treated Vacutainer tubes. Ficoll-Paque density-gradient centrifugation was used to isolate PBMCs, with at least 7 million per sample. Total RNA was extracted from PBMCs with Trizol reagent, with at least 6 micrograms obtained per sample. Naive CD45RAhigh/CD27high T cell percentages were measured by flow cytometry on a PBMC aliquot from every donor. The data were also submitted as part of a second study, on T cells of mothers and their children. The second paper further reports: Nine systemically healthy Caucasian individuals, comprising three mothers and their six children, were included as donors. cDNA synthesis consumed the entire amount of extracted RNA, loaded at around 1.5 ug RNA in each 15 ul reaction. In the second PCR, sample barcodes and 2-4 random nucleotides were introduced via the M1S primer. Each mother yielded over 9.5 million TCR beta CDR3 reads and each child 2.5 million to 3 million reads. TCR recombination output is similarly shaped by thymic selection in related and unrelated pairs, with a minor effect exerted by inherited differences. Normalized repertoire overlap in related mother-child pairs was always slightly higher than in unrelated mother-child pairs, but the difference was never significant. With a sensitivity of about 100 clones per million clonotypes, no persistent microchimeric T cell clones were detected. Deep NGS was used in the study to compare the TCR beta repertoires of mothers and children and to look for features that separate related mother-child pairs from unrelated individuals. Mothers averaged about 40 +/- 4 years of age and children averaged 11 +/- 4 years. After adapters were ligated using NEBNext reagents, the libraries underwent 100+100 nt paired-end sequencing on an Illumina HiSeq 2000. Mother and child libraries were prepared a month apart and sequenced in separate runs to prevent cross-contamination. Each donor had between roughly 450,000 and 2,100,000 distinct TCR beta clonotypes identified. Naive TCR beta clonotypes were estimated from low-frequency clonotypes matched to each donor's FACS-determined naive share, without sorting.

This sequence originates from a boy younger than 18 in good health. The chain joins TRBV7-3 to TRBJ1-4, with no confidently assigned D gene. What was sequenced was blood. The CDR3 reads as follows: CASSLPCFEGSTNEKLFF. In nucleotide form, the sequence is TGTGCCAGCAGCTTACCGTGTTTCGAGGGCTCAACTAATGAAAAACTGTTTTTT.